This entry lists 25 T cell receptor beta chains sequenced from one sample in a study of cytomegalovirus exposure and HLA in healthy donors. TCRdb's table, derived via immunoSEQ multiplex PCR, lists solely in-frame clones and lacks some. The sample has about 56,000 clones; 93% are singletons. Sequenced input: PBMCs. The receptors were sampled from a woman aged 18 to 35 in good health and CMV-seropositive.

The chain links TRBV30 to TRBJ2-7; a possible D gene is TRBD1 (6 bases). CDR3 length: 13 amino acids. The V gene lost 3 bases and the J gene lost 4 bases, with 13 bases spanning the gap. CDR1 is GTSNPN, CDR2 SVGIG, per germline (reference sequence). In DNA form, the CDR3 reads TGTGCCTGGAGACCGGGACAACTGTACGAGCAGTACTTC. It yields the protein CAWRPGQLYEQYF.

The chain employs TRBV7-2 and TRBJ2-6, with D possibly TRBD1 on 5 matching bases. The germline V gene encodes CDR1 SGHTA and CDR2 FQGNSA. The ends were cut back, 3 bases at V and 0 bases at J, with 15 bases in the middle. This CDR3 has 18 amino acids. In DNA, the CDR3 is TGTGCCAGCAGCTTGATAGGGTCCAGGGTCTCTGGGGCCAACGTCCTGACTTTC. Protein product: CASSLIGSRVSGANVLTF.

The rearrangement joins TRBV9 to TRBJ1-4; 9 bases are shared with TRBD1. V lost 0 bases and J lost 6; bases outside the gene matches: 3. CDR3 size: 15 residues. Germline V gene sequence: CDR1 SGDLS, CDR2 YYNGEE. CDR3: CASSVGGTGYEKLFF. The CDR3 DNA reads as TGTGCCAGCAGCGTAGGGGGGACAGGGTATGAAAAACTGTTTTTT.

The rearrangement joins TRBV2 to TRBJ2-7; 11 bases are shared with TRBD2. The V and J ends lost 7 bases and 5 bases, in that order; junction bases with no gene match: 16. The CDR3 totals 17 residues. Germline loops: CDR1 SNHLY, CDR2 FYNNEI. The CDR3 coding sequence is TGTGCCAGCACCCGCGGCCTAGCGGGGGGCGGGGGGGACGAGCAGTACTTC. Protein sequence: CASTRGLAGGGGDEQYF.

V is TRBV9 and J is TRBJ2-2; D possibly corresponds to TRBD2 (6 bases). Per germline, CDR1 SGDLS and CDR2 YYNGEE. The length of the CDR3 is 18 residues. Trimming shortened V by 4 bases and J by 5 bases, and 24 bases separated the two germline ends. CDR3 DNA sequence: TGTGCCAGCAGCCCGTGGGCGGGGCCCCAGCCGGGGACCGGGGAGCTGTTTTTT. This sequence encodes CASSPWAGPQPGTGELFF. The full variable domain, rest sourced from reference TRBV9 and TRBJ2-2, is DSGVTQTPKHLITATGQRVTLRCSPRSGDLSVYWYQQSLDQGLQFLIQYYNGEERAKGNILERFSAQQFPDLHSELNLSSLELGDSALYFCASSPWAGPQPGTGELFFGEGSRLTVL.

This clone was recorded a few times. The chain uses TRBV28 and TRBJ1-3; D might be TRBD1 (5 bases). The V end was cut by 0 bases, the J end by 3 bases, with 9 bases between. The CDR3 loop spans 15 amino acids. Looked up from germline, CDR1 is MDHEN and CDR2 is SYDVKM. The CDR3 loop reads CASSLWGEGGNTIYF. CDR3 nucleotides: TGTGCCAGCAGTTTATGGGGGGAGGGTGGAAACACCATATATTTT.

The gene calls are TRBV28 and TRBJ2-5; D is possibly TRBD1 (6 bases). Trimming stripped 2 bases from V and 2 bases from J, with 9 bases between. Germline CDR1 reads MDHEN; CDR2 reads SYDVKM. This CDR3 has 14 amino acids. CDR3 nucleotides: TGTGCCAGCAGTTTAAAGGACAGACAAGAGACCCAGTACTTC. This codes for CASSLKDRQETQYF.

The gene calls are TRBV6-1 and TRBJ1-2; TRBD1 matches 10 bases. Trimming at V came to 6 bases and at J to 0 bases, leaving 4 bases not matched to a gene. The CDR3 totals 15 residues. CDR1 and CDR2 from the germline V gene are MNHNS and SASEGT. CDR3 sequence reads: CASRPGQGTNYGYTF. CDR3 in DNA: TGTGCCAGCAGGCCGGGACAGGGGACTAACTATGGCTACACCTTC.

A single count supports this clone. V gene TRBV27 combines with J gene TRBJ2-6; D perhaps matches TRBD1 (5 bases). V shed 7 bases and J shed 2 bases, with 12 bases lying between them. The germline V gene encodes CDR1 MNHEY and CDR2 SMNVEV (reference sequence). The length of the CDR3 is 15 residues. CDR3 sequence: CASKLEGAGANVLTF. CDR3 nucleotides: TGTGCCAGCAAATTGGAAGGGGCTGGGGCCAACGTCCTGACTTTC.

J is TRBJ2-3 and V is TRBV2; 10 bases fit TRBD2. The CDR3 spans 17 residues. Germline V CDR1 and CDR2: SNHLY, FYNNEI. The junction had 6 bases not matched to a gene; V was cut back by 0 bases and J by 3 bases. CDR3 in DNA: TGTGCCAGCAGTGAAGCGGTTCTAGCGGGGGTAACAGATACGCAGTATTTT. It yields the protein CASSEAVLAGVTDTQYF. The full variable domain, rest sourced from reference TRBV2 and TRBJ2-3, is EPEVTQTPSHQVTQMGQEVILRCVPISNHLYFYWYRQILGQKVEFLVSFYNNEISEKSEIFDDQFSVERPDGSNFTLKIRSTKLEDSAMYFCASSEAVLAGVTDTQYFGPGTRLTVL.

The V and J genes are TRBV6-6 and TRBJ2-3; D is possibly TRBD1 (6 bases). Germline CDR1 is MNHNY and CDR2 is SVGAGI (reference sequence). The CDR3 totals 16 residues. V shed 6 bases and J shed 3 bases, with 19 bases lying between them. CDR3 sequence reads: CASSPNTGIGTDTQYF. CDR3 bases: TGTGCCAGCAGCCCGAATACAGGGATCGGTACAGATACGCAGTATTTT.

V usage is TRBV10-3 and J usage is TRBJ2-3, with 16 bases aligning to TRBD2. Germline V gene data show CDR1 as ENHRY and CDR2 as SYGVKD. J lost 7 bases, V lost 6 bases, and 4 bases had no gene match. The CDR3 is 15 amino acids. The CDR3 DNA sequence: TGTGCCATCAGGGGACTAGCGGGGGGGCCGAATACGCAGTATTTT. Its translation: CAIRGLAGGPNTQYF.

CDR3 bases: TGCGCCAGCAGTGATACCGGACAGGAAGCTTTCTTT. This codes for CASSDTGQEAFF. The chain couples TRBV5-1 to TRBJ1-1; D perhaps matches TRBD1 (6 bases). The germline V gene has CDR1 SGHRS and CDR2 YFSETQ. V shed 5 bases and J shed 8 bases, with 13 bases lying between them. The CDR3 runs to 12 residues.

This chain's CDR3 is CASSLGWAQNTEAFF. The CDR3 DNA follows: TGTGCCAGCAGCTTAGGGTGGGCTCAGAACACTGAAGCTTTCTTT. This rearrangement joins TRBV11-2 to TRBJ1-1; unclear D gene. Germline lookup yields CDR1 SGHAT and CDR2 FQNNGV. The V end lost 1 base, the J end lost 1 base, and 10 bases lay between the germline ends. The CDR3 is made up of 15 amino acids.

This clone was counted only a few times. The CDR3 DNA sequence: TGTGCCAGCAGCGTCACAGGGTCCGGGGCCAACGTCCTGACTTTC. Its protein is CASSVTGSGANVLTF. The V gene is TRBV9, the J gene TRBJ2-6, with D possibly matching TRBD1 (6 bases). The CDR3 spans 15 residues. With 2 bases removed from V and 4 bases from J, the gap between germline ends came to 10 bases. Per germline, CDR1 SGDLS and CDR2 YYNGEE.

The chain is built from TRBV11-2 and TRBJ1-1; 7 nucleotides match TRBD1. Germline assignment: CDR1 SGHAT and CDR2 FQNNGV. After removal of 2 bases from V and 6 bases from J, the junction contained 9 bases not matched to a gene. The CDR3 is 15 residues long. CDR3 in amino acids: CASSLLSTGKAEAFF. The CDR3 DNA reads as TGTGCCAGCAGCTTATTGTCGACAGGGAAGGCTGAAGCTTTCTTT.

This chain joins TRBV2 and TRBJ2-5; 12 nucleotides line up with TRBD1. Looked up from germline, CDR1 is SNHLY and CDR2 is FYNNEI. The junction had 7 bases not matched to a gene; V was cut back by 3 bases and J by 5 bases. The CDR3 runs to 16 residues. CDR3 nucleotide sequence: TGTGCCAGCAGTGATGGGGGGACAGGGGGCATGGAGACCCAGTACTTC. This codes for CASSDGGTGGMETQYF.

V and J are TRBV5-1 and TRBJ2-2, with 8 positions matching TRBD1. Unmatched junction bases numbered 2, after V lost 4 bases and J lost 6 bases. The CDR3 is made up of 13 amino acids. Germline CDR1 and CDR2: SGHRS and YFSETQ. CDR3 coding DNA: TGCGCCAGCAGCCTACAGGGGGCCGGGGAGCTGTTTTTT. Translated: CASSLQGAGELFF.

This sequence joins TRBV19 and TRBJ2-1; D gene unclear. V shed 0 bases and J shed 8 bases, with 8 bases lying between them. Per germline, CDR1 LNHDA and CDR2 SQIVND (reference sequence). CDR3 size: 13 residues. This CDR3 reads CASSIDFADEQFF. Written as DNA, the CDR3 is TGTGCCAGTAGTATAGATTTTGCGGATGAGCAGTTCTTC.

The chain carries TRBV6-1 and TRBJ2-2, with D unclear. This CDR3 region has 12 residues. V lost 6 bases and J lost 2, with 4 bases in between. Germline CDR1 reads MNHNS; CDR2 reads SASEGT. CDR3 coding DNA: TGTGCCAGCAGCCTTAACACCGGGGAGCTGTTTTTT. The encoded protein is CASSLNTGELFF.

The CDR3, as DNA: TGTGCCAGCAGCTTTGCGGGGGGGTATTACGAGCAGTACTTC. Translated: CASSFAGGYYEQYF. The chain employs TRBV7-9 and TRBJ2-7; 9 nucleotides align to TRBD2. The CDR3 is 14 amino acids. From germline, CDR1 is SEHNR and CDR2 FQNEAQ (reference sequence). J lost 4 bases, V lost 3 bases, and 4 bases had no gene match.

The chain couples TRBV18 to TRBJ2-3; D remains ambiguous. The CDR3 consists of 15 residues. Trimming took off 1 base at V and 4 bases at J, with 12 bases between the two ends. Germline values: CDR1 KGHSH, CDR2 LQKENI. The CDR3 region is CASSPLDFPPDTQYF. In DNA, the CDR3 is TGTGCCAGCTCACCACTAGACTTTCCCCCAGATACGCAGTATTTT.

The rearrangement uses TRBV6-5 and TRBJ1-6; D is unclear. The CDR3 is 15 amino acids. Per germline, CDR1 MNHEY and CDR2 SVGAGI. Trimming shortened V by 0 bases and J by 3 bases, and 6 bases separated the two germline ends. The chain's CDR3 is CASSYSRVYNSPLHF. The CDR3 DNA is TGTGCCAGCAGTTACTCCCGTGTCTATAATTCACCCCTCCACTTT.

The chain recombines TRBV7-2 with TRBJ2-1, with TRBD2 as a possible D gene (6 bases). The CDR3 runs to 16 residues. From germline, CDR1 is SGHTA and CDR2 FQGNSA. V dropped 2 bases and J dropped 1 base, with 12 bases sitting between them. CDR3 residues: CASSLRGAGSYNEQFF. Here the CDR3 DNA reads TGTGCCAGCAGCTTACGAGGGGCGGGGTCCTACAATGAGCAGTTCTTC.

In nucleotides, the CDR3 is TGTGCCAGCAGTGTCGCGGACACCATATATTTT. Amino acid sequence: CASSVADTIYF. The chain has TRBV2 and TRBJ1-3; no definite D call. The CDR3 is 11 residues long. The ends were cut back, 4 bases at V and 8 bases at J, with 6 bases in the middle. Per germline, CDR1 SNHLY and CDR2 FYNNEI. The full variable domain, in which reference TRBV2 and TRBJ1-3 provide the parts outside the CDR3, is EPEVTQTPSHQVTQMGQEVILRCVPISNHLYFYWYRQILGQKVEFLVSFYNNEISEKSEIFDDQFSVERPDGSNFTLKIRSTKLEDSAMYFCASSVADTIYFGEGSWLTVV.